What follows are 10 T cell receptor beta chains derived from one specimen sequenced in a study of shared clonotypes between healthy human individuals. Measured with immunoSEQ multiplex PCR; TCRdb has only the in-frame clones, and not every one. The table shows roughly 640,000 clones, with roughly 70% occurring only once. Sequenced sample: memory CD4+ T cells sorted from blood. Indicated subset: CD45RA-negative fraction. The receptor source for this set is a woman aged 25 to 39 in good health.

The CDR3 loop is CASSQAVGDGNGYTF. The CDR3 region has the DNA TGTGCCAGCAGCCAAGCTGTGGGGGACGGCAATGGCTACACCTTC. The V call is TRBV14, the J call TRBJ1-2, with a tentative D call TRBD1 (5 bases). Trimming took 1 base from V and 6 from J, leaving 15 bases between them. CDR1 and CDR2 (germline): SGHDN, FVKESK. The CDR3 extends over 15 amino acids.

The chain is built from TRBV4-2 and TRBJ2-7; D is perhaps TRBD1 or TRBD2 (7 bases each). The V gene's germline CDR1 is LGHNA and CDR2 YNFKEQ. The CDR3 is made up of 17 amino acids. With 0 bases removed from V and 2 bases from J, the gap between germline ends came to 17 bases. The CDR3 loop is CASSQDYLSGTAYEQYF. The CDR3 DNA sequence: TGTGCCAGCAGCCAAGATTATTTGAGCGGGACAGCCTACGAGCAGTACTTC.

This chain connects TRBV29-1 to TRBJ2-1; 8 nucleotides agree with TRBD2. V shed 6 bases and J 4 bases; nucleotides not matched to a gene: 11. The CDR3 has 15 amino acids. CDR1 and CDR2 (germline): SQVTM, ANQGSEA. CDR3: CSVPPGSGSYNEQFF. The CDR3 DNA sequence: TGCAGCGTCCCCCCGGGAAGCGGGAGTTACAATGAGCAGTTCTTC.

On this clone itself: A read error likely explains this, since a far larger clone differs by one base. The chain joins TRBV15 to TRBJ2-7; 7 bases are a match to TRBD2. Germline V lookup: CDR1 LNHNV, CDR2 YYDKDF (reference sequence). The CDR3 has 15 amino acids. Written as DNA, the CDR3 is TGTGCCACCAGCAGAGCCGGGAGGTCCTCCTACGGGCAGTACTTC. Translation gives CATSRAGRSSYGQYF.

This clone was detected once. The rearrangement links TRBV19 to TRBJ1-3, with D unclear. V shed 0 bases and J shed 0 bases, with 9 bases lying between them. This CDR3 has 16 amino acids. The germline V gene encodes CDR1 LNHDA and CDR2 SQIVND (reference sequence). CDR3 residues: CASSIEDTNSGNTIYF. The CDR3 DNA reads as TGTGCCAGTAGTATAGAAGACACGAACTCTGGAAACACCATATATTTT.

This clone was detected a few times. This rearrangement joins TRBV5-1 to TRBJ2-5, with TRBD1 matching 9 bases. The CDR3 totals 16 residues. Germline V lookup: CDR1 SGHRS, CDR2 YFSETQ. V shed 4 bases and J 4 bases; nucleotides not matched to a gene: 11. This chain's CDR3 is CASSPGGRTGVETQYF. For the CDR3, the DNA is TGCGCCAGCAGCCCCGGAGGTCGGACAGGGGTAGAGACCCAGTACTTC.

The genes are TRBV9 and TRBJ1-2, with D tentatively TRBD1 (5 bases). CDR1 and CDR2 from the germline V gene are SGDLS and YYNGEE. This CDR3 is built from 17 residues. Deletions cut 0 bases from V and 0 bases from J, with 15 bases between. Here the CDR3 DNA reads TGTGCCAGCAGCGTAGCAGGGAGGAGAGAACCTAACTATGGCTACACCTTC. Residues: CASSVAGRREPNYGYTF.

V gene TRBV4-2 combines with J gene TRBJ2-2; no clear D gene. Germline CDR1 is LGHNA and CDR2 is YNFKEQ. The CDR3 is 12 amino acids. V gave up 0 bases and J gave up 7 bases, with 3 bases separating them. The CDR3 DNA sequence: TGTGCCAGCAGCCAAGATATCGGGGAGCTGTTTTTT. Translating it yields CASSQDIGELFF.

The J gene is TRBJ1-5, the V gene TRBV5-5; D gene uncertain. Trimming left V 4 bases short and J 4 bases short, with 9 bases between. The CDR3 totals 13 residues. Per germline, CDR1 SGHKS and CDR2 YYEKEE (reference sequence). CDR3 DNA sequence: TGTGCCAGCAGCCAAACGGGTAATCAGCCCCAGCATTTT. It specifies CASSQTGNQPQHF.

Concerning this clone: Additional DNA sequences in this sample encode the identical CDR3. V gene TRBV29-1 combines with J gene TRBJ2-5; D is perhaps TRBD1 (5 bases). V was trimmed by 3 bases and J by 4 bases, leaving 9 bases between them. CDR1 and CDR2 from the germline V gene are SQVTM and ANQGSEA. This CDR3 contains 12 residues. The CDR3 region has the DNA TGCAGCGTTGATCAAGGGGTAGAGACCCAGTACTTC. Translated, it gives CSVDQGVETQYF.